A single sample gave rise to the 19 T cell receptor beta chains below, sequenced in a study of blood T cell repertoires in COVID-19. Generated by immunoSEQ multiplex PCR, the TCRdb table keeps only in-frame clones and is missing some. The sample carries about 360,000 clones, 65% to 90% recorded once. Sample: peripheral blood. These receptors were obtained from a woman aged 55 to 70 with COVID-19, enrolled during active disease.

This clone was seen more than once but under ten times. The rearrangement uses TRBV9 and TRBJ1-3; 8 bases are shared with TRBD1. The junction had 12 bases not matched to a gene; V was cut back by 3 bases and J by 4 bases. Germline V gene sequence: CDR1 SGDLS, CDR2 YYNGEE. The CDR3 has 17 residues. Here the CDR3 DNA reads TGTGCCAGCAGCGGAACAGGGGGAAAGAGTCGGGGAAACACCATATATTTT. It is translated as CASSGTGGKSRGNTIYF.

The CDR3 coding sequence is TGTGCCAGCAGCTTTACCTCTGGGGGCCGCGGGGAGCTGTTTTTT. It translates to CASSFTSGGRGELFF. V and J are TRBV5-8 and TRBJ2-2, with D maybe TRBD1 (6 bases). Germline CDR1 reads SGHTS; CDR2 reads YDEGEE. The CDR3 contains 15 residues. The V and J ends lost 2 bases and 7 bases respectively, with 15 bases between them.

The CDR3 DNA sequence: TGTGCCACCACCGCGGAAGACAGCGCTACCTACGAGCAGTACTTC. Protein: CATTAEDSATYEQYF. The chain couples TRBV24-1 to TRBJ2-7; tentatively, D is TRBD1 (5 bases). V lost 8 bases, J lost 2 bases, and 18 bases lay in between. This CDR3 contains 15 residues. From germline, CDR1 is KGHDR and CDR2 SFDVKD.

The chain couples TRBV7-9 to TRBJ2-5; 7 nucleotides align to TRBD1. The ends lost 7 bases at V and 5 bases at J; junction bases unmatched: 7. Germline loops: CDR1 SEHNR, CDR2 FQNEAQ (reference sequence). The CDR3 spans 13 residues. CDR3 loop: CASTRQGSETQYF. The CDR3, as DNA: TGTGCCAGCACCCGACAGGGTTCGGAGACCCAGTACTTC.

J is TRBJ2-2 and V is TRBV10-3; 8 bases map to TRBD2. V trimming: 10 bases; J trimming: 11 bases; junction bases outside the gene matches: 12. Per germline, CDR1 ENHRY and CDR2 SYGVKD. The CDR3 is 13 residues long. CDR3 sequence (DNA): TGTGCCAGCGGGGGGAGGTCGAGGAGAGAGCTGTTTTTT. It encodes CASGGRSRRELFF.

The chain has TRBV2 and TRBJ2-7, with 9 bases aligning to TRBD1. The CDR3 runs to 15 residues. Germline CDR1 is SNHLY and CDR2 is FYNNEI. V lost 7 bases to trimming and J lost 1 base; unmatched junction nucleotides: 8. CDR3 nucleotide sequence: TGTGCCAGCACCCAACGGGACAGGGCGTCCTACGAGCAGTACTTC. Protein product: CASTQRDRASYEQYF.

The genes are TRBV30 and TRBJ2-1; 8 bases fit TRBD2. The CDR3 has 14 residues. Looked up from germline, CDR1 is GTSNPN and CDR2 is SVGIG (reference sequence). V was clipped by 2 bases and J by 7 bases; unmatched bases: 7. CDR3 protein: CAWSFGGAVNEQFF. The CDR3 region has the DNA TGTGCCTGGAGTTTCGGGGGGGCCGTAAATGAGCAGTTCTTC.

The rearrangement uses TRBV9 and TRBJ1-6; 8 nucleotides agree with TRBD1. J lost 7 bases, V lost 4 bases, and 10 bases had no gene match. Per the germline V gene, CDR1 is SGDLS and CDR2 is YYNGEE. The CDR3 is 16 amino acids. CDR3 loop: CASSRSTGGGNSPLHF. The CDR3 DNA reads TGTGCCAGCAGCCGATCAACAGGGGGGGGAAATTCACCCCTCCACTTT.

This clone was counted a single time. The chain has TRBV7-6 and TRBJ2-6, with D perhaps TRBD1 (6 bases). CDR1 is SGHVS, CDR2 FNYEAQ, per germline. The V end was cut by 5 bases, the J end by 2 bases, with 16 bases between. The CDR3 covers 17 residues. CDR3 residues: CASSGHRAKAGANVLTF. For the CDR3, the DNA is TGTGCCAGCAGCGGACACAGGGCTAAGGCTGGGGCCAACGTCCTGACTTTC.

This clone was observed a single time. The genes are TRBV10-1 and TRBJ2-2; the D is unclear. The CDR3 is 13 residues long. Germline lookup yields CDR1 WNHNN and CDR2 SYGVQD (reference sequence). Between the trimmed V and J ends, which lost 6 bases and 6 bases, there was a span of 11 bases. The CDR3 loop reads CASRAGSSGELFF. The CDR3 DNA reads as TGCGCCAGCAGGGCAGGTTCGTCCGGGGAGCTGTTTTTT.

CDR3 DNA sequence: TGCGCCAGCAGCTCCCAACAGGGGTTGAATTCACCCCTCCACTTT. Protein: CASSSQQGLNSPLHF. The chain has TRBV5-1 and TRBJ1-6; TRBD1 matches 7 bases. The germline CDR1 and CDR2 sequences are SGHRS and YFSETQ. Losses at the gene ends were 3 bases for V and 7 bases for J; bases not matched to a gene: 7. There are 15 residues in the CDR3.

This chain connects TRBV18 to TRBJ1-1; D is unclear. The V gene lost 4 bases and the J gene lost 5 bases, with 8 bases spanning the gap. Germline V lookup: CDR1 KGHSH, CDR2 LQKENI. This CDR3 comprises 12 residues. The CDR3 here is CASSRLVTEAFF. The CDR3 DNA follows: TGTGCCAGCTCACGACTGGTGACTGAAGCTTTCTTT.

The chain couples TRBV7-2 to TRBJ2-1; possibly TRBD2 for D (6 bases). The CDR3 has 15 amino acids. Trimming pared 8 bases from V and 0 bases from J, leaving 14 bases between. The germline V gene encodes CDR1 SGHTA and CDR2 FQGNSA. The CDR3 DNA follows: TGTGCCAGCGCAACGGCGGGGAGCTCCTACAATGAGCAGTTCTTC. As protein: CASATAGSSYNEQFF.

This clone was observed a single time. The rearrangement uses TRBV7-3 and TRBJ2-1; tentatively, D is TRBD1 (5 bases). V lost 0 bases and J 8 bases, leaving 14 bases between the germline ends. CDR1 is SGHTA, CDR2 FQGTGA, per germline. CDR3 length equals 15 residues. CDR3 region: CASSLTLVPRDEQFF. DNA of the CDR3: TGTGCCAGCAGCTTAACCCTAGTCCCCAGGGATGAGCAGTTCTTC.

V is TRBV6-6 and J is TRBJ1-2; 8 nucleotides match TRBD1. Germline trimming cut 5 bases from V and 3 bases from J; bases unmatched to any gene: 5. Germline V gives CDR1 MNHNY, CDR2 SVGAGI (reference sequence). CDR3 length: 14 amino acids. The CDR3 region has the DNA TGTGCCAGCAGTCGAGGACAGGGCTACTATGGCTACACCTTC. Encoded protein: CASSRGQGYYGYTF.

The V gene is TRBV5-1, the J gene TRBJ2-7, with D uncertain. The germline CDR1 and CDR2 sequences are SGHRS and YFSETQ. The CDR3 contains 14 residues. V shed 0 bases and J shed 0 bases, with 7 bases lying between them. The CDR3 coding sequence is TGCGCCAGCAGCTTGGCCGTCAGCTCCTACGAGCAGTACTTC. Its protein is CASSLAVSSYEQYF.

This chain joins TRBV6-4 and TRBJ1-6; D is unresolved. The CDR3 runs 17 residues. Trimming left V 7 bases short and J 7 bases short, with 23 bases between. Per germline, CDR1 MRHNA and CDR2 SNTAGT. CDR3 in amino acids: CASTQFGGGMGNSPLHF. The CDR3 DNA is TGTGCCAGCACCCAATTTGGAGGCGGGATGGGGAATTCACCCCTCCACTTT.

V is TRBV7-9 and J is TRBJ2-7; tentatively, D is TRBD1 (5 bases). This CDR3 has 15 amino acids. V was clipped by 5 bases and J by 5 bases, with 19 bases between them. The V gene's germline CDR1 is SEHNR and CDR2 FQNEAQ (reference sequence). The DNA of the CDR3 is TGTGCCAGCAGCGTCTACGGTTGGGGCAGCCACGAGCAGTACTTC. Translating gives CASSVYGWGSHEQYF.

The chain recombines TRBV19 with TRBJ2-7, with a tentative D call TRBD2 (5 bases). Per the germline V gene, CDR1 is LNHDA and CDR2 is SQIVND (reference sequence). V dropped 0 bases and J dropped 3 bases, with 9 bases sitting between them. The length of the CDR3 is 14 residues. CDR3 protein: CASSIEGRGYEQYF. In nucleotides, the CDR3 is TGTGCCAGTAGTATAGAAGGACGGGGCTACGAGCAGTACTTC.